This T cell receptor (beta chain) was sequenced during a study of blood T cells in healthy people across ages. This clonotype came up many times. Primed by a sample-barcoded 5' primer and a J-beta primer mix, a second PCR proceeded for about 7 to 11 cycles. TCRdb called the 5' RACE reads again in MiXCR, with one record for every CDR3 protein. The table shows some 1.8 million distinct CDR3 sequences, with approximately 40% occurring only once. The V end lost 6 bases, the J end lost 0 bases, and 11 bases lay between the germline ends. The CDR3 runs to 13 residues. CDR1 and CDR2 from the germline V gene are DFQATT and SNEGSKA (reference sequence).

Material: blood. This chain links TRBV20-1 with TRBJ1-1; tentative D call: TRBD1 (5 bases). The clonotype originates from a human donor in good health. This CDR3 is CSARTSMNTEAFF. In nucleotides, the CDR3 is TGCAGTGCGAGGACAAGCATGAACACTGAAGCTTTCTTT.